This T cell receptor beta chain came from a study of Graves' ophthalmopathy and Graves' hyperthyroidism. Study findings and constraints: Detection in blood was also observed for most expanded thyroid clonotypes above 0.001 frequency.

From RNA, the CDR3 regions of TCR beta chains were amplified and sequenced. RT-PCR in the first round used HTBI primers; a second-round multiplex PCR followed. TCRdb redid the calling of the multiplex PCR reads with MiXCR, one entry per CDR3 protein. The sample carries more than 1,000,000 distinct CDR3 sequences, 35% to 45% recorded once. As regards this clonotype: Its antigen is undetermined.

Pregnant or lactating patients and those with other autoimmune diseases or uncontrolled infections were excluded. Germline CDR1 is SGHNT and CDR2 is YENEEA. The CDR3 sequence is 15 residues long. V was clipped by 6 bases and J by 4 bases, with 18 bases between them. The chain couples TRBV11-3 to TRBJ1-1, with D unresolved. This clonotype was sampled from an adult man with Graves' hyperthyroidism. Sequencing used peripheral blood or thyroid tissue (not recorded which). Written as DNA, the CDR3 is TGTGCCAGCAGTCCAAGGGAGTCTGACGTCACTGAAGCTTTCTTT. Encoded protein: CASSPRESDVTEAFF.